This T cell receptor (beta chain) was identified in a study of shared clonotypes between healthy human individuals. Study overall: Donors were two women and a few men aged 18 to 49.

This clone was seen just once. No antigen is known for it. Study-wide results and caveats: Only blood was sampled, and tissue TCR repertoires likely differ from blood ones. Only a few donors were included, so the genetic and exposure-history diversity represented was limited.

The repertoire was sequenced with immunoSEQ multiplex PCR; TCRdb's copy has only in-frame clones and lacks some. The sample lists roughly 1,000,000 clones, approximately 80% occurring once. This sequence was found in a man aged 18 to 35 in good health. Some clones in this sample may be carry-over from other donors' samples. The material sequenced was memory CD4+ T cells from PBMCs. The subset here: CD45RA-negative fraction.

The CDR3 spells CASSSNAGYEQYF. CDR3 in DNA: TGTGCCAGCAGTTCCAACGCTGGGTACGAGCAGTACTTC. The J gene is TRBJ2-7, the V gene TRBV6-5; D not certain. Germline CDR1 reads MNHEY; CDR2 reads SVGAGI. V was trimmed by 4 bases and J by 4 bases, leaving 11 bases between them. This CDR3 contains 13 residues.